This T cell receptor (beta chain) was found in a study of T cell responses to AZD1222 COVID-19 vaccine. The germline V and J ends were trimmed by 0 bases and 1 base, with 7 bases remaining between them. The CDR3 spans 15 residues. Germline CDR1 SGDLS, CDR2 YYNGEE. Repertoires were generated with immunoSEQ multiplex PCR, while TCRdb's copy carries only in-frame clones and drops some. Of under 200,000 clones in the sample, more than 80% were seen once. Study-wide results and limits: A mostly white British donor set with more females was recruited, and clonal diversity was possibly underestimated. CD4 TCRs associated with vaccination spanned spike, dominating at 160-218 and 743-854. Repertoires were obtained only post-peak T cell response. Baseline testing showed seropositivity in only a handful of AZD1222 recipients.

Concerning this clone: Antigen specificity is unknown.

This TCR derives from an adult who received the MenACWY meningococcal vaccine as a control. This rearrangement joins TRBV9 to TRBJ2-2; D uncertain. The sample here was peripheral blood, taken 28 days after the second dose of the MenACWY control vaccine. The CDR3 loop reads CASSVAPENTGELFF. In DNA form, the CDR3 reads TGTGCCAGCAGCGTAGCTCCAGAGAACACCGGGGAGCTGTTTTTT.